This is a list of T cell receptor beta chains from one sample in a study of Ad26.COV2.S vaccination and SARS-CoV-2 variants. TCRdb keeps only in-frame clones here, not all; method: immunoSEQ multiplex PCR. Of a few hundred thousand clones in the sample, roughly 85% were seen once. The sequencing here drew on peripheral blood, taken in a trial of Ad26.COV2.S vaccine versus placebo. These receptors were taken from a person aged 18 to 65 who received the Ad26.COV2.S COVID-19 vaccine or a placebo. The CDR3 runs from the conserved cysteine through the conserved F or W. The D gene is left open where the match is weak. Clone size is not always given. Where it is, it says once, few, many or a class for expanded clones.

>TRBD1|TRBV5-1|once|TRBJ2-7
CASSPGTGGFHEQYF
TGCGCCAGCAGCCCGGGGACAGGGGGCTTCCACGAGCAGTACTTC
>-|TRBV11-2|-|TRBJ2-7
CASSLGTVGYEQYF
TGTGCCAGCAGCTTAGGGACAGTAGGTTACGAGCAGTACTTC
>TRBD1|TRBV5-1|-|TRBJ1-1
CASSLGTGTNTEAFF
TGCGCCAGCAGCTTGGGGACAGGGACGAACACTGAAGCTTTCTTT
>TRBD2|TRBV4-2|-|TRBJ2-1
CASSHTSGGVNEQFF
TGTGCCAGCAGCCACACTAGCGGGGGGGTCAATGAGCAGTTCTTC
>-|TRBV7-9|-|TRBJ2-1
CASSAGGPSYNEQFF
TGTGCCAGCAGCGCAGGAGGGCCCTCCTACAATGAGCAGTTCTTC
>-|TRBV11-2|-|TRBJ2-3
CASEGETDTQYF
TGTGCCAGCGAAGGGGAGACAGATACGCAGTATTTT
>-|TRBV11-3|-|TRBJ2-3
CASMERIGDTQYF
TGTGCCAGCATGGAGCGAATAGGGGATACGCAGTATTTT
>-|TRBV9|-|TRBJ2-7
CASSAASGLSYEQYF
TGTGCCAGCAGCGCCGCCAGCGGACTCTCCTACGAGCAGTACTTC
>TRBD2|TRBV5-1|few|TRBJ2-5
CASSFLAGEETQYF
TGCGCCAGCAGCTTTCTAGCGGGAGAGGAGACCCAGTACTTC
>TRBD1|TRBV30|-|TRBJ2-7
CAWSSILATGGSYEQYF
TGTGCCTGGAGTTCCATACTCGCGACAGGGGGTTCCTACGAGCAGTACTTC
>TRBD1|TRBV2|few|TRBJ2-7
CATRQAGGEQYF
TGTGCCACCCGTCAAGCAGGGGGCGAGCAGTACTTC
>-|TRBV10-1|-|TRBJ2-5
CASSPSGSSTQTQYF
TGCGCCAGCAGCCCTAGTGGGAGTAGCACCCAGACCCAGTACTTC
>TRBD1|TRBV19|once|TRBJ1-2
CATRQGDGYTF
TGTGCCACCCGCCAGGGGGATGGCTACACCTTC
>TRBD2|TRBV6-5|-|TRBJ2-3
CASSLADPTTDTQYF
TGTGCCAGCAGTCTAGCGGACCCAACCACAGATACGCAGTATTTT
>-|TRBV10-3|once|TRBJ2-7
CAISEGAHEQYF
TGTGCCATCAGTGAGGGGGCCCACGAGCAGTACTTC
>-|TRBV7-2|-|TRBJ1-6
CASSPTGSHNSPLHF
TGTGCCAGCAGCCCCACAGGGTCCCATAATTCACCCCTCCACTTT
>-|TRBV4-1|-|TRBJ2-6
CASSQAGSGANVLTF
TGCGCCAGCAGCCAAGCGGGCTCTGGGGCCAACGTCCTGACTTTC
>TRBD1|TRBV5-1|few|TRBJ1-1
CASRRGDGQGNTEAFF
TGCGCCAGCCGGCGGGGTGATGGACAGGGGAACACTGAAGCTTTCTTT
>TRBD1|TRBV6-1|-|TRBJ1-1
CASSVVRGTGHGEAFF
TGTGCCAGCAGTGTAGTTCGTGGGACAGGGCACGGTGAAGCTTTCTTT
>-|TRBV5-1|few|TRBJ2-2
CASSGGPAGELFF
TGCGCCAGCTCCGGGGGCCCGGCCGGGGAGCTGTTTTTT
>-|TRBV18|-|TRBJ1-1
CASSLGGGLEAFF
TGTGCCAGCTCACTAGGGGGGGGACTAGAAGCTTTCTTT
>TRBD2|TRBV3-1/TRBV3-2|-|TRBJ2-1
CASSPARGGANEQFF
TGTGCCAGCAGCCCAGCCCGCGGGGGGGCCAATGAGCAGTTCTTC
>-|TRBV5-5|-|TRBJ2-5
CASSFPNQETQYF
TGTGCCAGCAGCTTCCCGAACCAAGAGACCCAGTACTTC
>TRBD1|TRBV27|-|TRBJ2-7
CASSLDRFSYEQYF
TGTGCCAGCAGTTTGGACAGGTTCTCCTACGAGCAGTACTTC
>TRBD1|TRBV12-3/TRBV12-4|-|TRBJ1-5
CASSTGVNQPQHF
TGTGCCAGCAGCACAGGGGTAAATCAGCCCCAGCATTTT
>-|TRBV7-3|few|TRBJ2-2
CASSRDGGTNTGELFF
TGTGCCAGCAGCCGGGACGGGGGTACGAACACCGGGGAGCTGTTTTTT
>-|TRBV7-2|-|TRBJ2-7
CASADGAYYEQYF
TGTGCCAGCGCCGACGGGGCTTACTACGAGCAGTACTTC
>-|TRBV29-1|once|TRBJ1-2
CSAQKSSNYGYTF
TGCAGCGCTCAAAAGAGTTCTAACTATGGCTACACCTTC
>-|TRBV7-3|-|TRBJ2-1
CASSPGQGHNEQFF
TGTGCCAGCAGCCCAGGGCAGGGGCACAATGAGCAGTTCTTC
>TRBD2|TRBV23-1|few|TRBJ2-6
CAPKAGGSSGANVLTF
TGCGCCCCTAAGGCGGGCGGGAGCTCTGGGGCCAACGTCCTGACTTTC
>-|TRBV7-3|-|TRBJ2-5
CASSLGVLGTQYF
TGTGCCAGCAGCTTAGGTGTCCTCGGGACCCAGTACTTC
>-|TRBV30|few|TRBJ1-4
CAWSVLDEKLFF
TGTGCCTGGAGTGTCCTGGATGAAAAACTGTTTTTT
>-|TRBV5-4|-|TRBJ2-7
CASSLTYTIRDSPQAEQYF
TGTGCCAGCAGCTTGACCTACACGATCCGGGACTCCCCACAGGCCGAGCAGTACTTC
>-|TRBV6-6|-|TRBJ2-7
CASSYGDSYEQYF
TGTGCCAGCAGTTACGGGGACTCCTACGAGCAGTACTTC
>-|TRBV7-8|-|TRBJ2-3
CASSRMTVGTQYF
TGTGCCAGCAGCCGGATGACCGTCGGTACGCAGTATTTT
>-|TRBV6-5|-|TRBJ1-1
CASSFEFHTEAFF
TGTGCCAGCAGTTTCGAATTCCACACTGAAGCTTTCTTT
>-|TRBV18|-|TRBJ2-4
CASSPPSRAKNIQYF
TGTGCCAGCTCACCACCCAGTCGGGCCAAAAACATTCAGTACTTC
>TRBD1|TRBV9|-|TRBJ2-7
CASSVGTGGEQYF
TGTGCCAGCAGCGTAGGGACAGGGGGCGAGCAGTACTTC
>TRBD2|TRBV2|-|TRBJ2-1
CASGNPGLKNEQFF
TGTGCCAGTGGAAACCCGGGACTAAAGAATGAGCAGTTCTTC
>-|TRBV3-1/TRBV3-2|-|TRBJ2-1
CASSPQRKYNEQFF
TGTGCCAGCAGCCCTCAGAGGAAATACAATGAGCAGTTCTTC
>TRBD1|TRBV24-1|-|TRBJ1-5
CATSAGTGEQPQHF
TGTGCCACCAGTGCCGGGACAGGGGAACAGCCCCAGCATTTT
>-|TRBV5-1|-|TRBJ2-2
CASSLSGRGELFF
TGCGCCAGCAGCTTGTCGGGGAGGGGGGAGCTGTTTTTT
>TRBD1|TRBV2|many|TRBJ2-5
CASRGTGTTQYF
TGTGCCAGCAGGGGGACAGGAACGACCCAGTACTTC
>TRBD1|TRBV12-3/TRBV12-4|-|TRBJ1-2
CASKGARGYTF
TGTGCCAGCAAGGGGGCGCGAGGCTACACCTTC
>TRBD2|TRBV6-2/TRBV6-3|-|TRBJ2-1
CASSYGGGDYNEQFF
TGTGCCAGCAGTTACGGCGGGGGGGACTACAATGAGCAGTTCTTC
>-|TRBV30|few|TRBJ1-1
CAWRDGFNTEAFF
TGTGCCTGGAGAGACGGATTCAACACTGAAGCTTTCTTT
>-|TRBV6-5|-|TRBJ2-1
CASSYEPASSYNEQFF
TGTGCCAGCAGTTACGAGCCAGCAAGCTCCTACAATGAGCAGTTCTTC
>-|TRBV4-3|-|TRBJ1-2
CASSEAYWQNYGYTF
TGCGCCAGCAGCGAGGCTTACTGGCAGAACTATGGCTACACCTTC
>-|TRBV10-2|-|TRBJ2-7
CASSSFGEQYF
TGCGCCAGCAGTTCTTTCGGCGAGCAGTACTTC
>TRBD1|TRBV11-3|-|TRBJ1-1
CASSLGDRSRTNTEAFF
TGTGCCAGCAGCTTAGGGGACAGGAGCAGGACGAACACTGAAGCTTTCTTT
>-|TRBV7-3|-|TRBJ1-2
CASSLGTGGYGYTF
TGTGCCAGCAGCTTAGGTACGGGAGGCTATGGCTACACCTTC